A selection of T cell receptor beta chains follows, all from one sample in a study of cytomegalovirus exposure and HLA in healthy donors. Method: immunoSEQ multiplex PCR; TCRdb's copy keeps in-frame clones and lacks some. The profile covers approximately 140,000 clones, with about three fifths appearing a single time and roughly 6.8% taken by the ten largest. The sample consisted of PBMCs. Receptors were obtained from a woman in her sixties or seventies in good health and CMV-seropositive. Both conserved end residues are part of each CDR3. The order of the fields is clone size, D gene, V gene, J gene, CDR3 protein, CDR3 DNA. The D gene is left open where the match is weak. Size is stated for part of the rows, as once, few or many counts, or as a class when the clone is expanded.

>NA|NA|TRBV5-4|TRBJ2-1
CASMPVSSYNEQFF
TGTGCCAGCATGCCGGTTAGCTCCTACAATGAGCAGTTCTTC
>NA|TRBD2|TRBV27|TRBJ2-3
CASKIKAGLAGSPRTDTQYF
TGTGCCAGCAAAATAAAAGCGGGACTAGCGGGATCTCCACGCACAGATACGCAGTATTTT
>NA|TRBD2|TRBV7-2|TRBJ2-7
CASIARTSGYEQYF
TGTGCCAGCATCGCGAGGACTAGCGGCTACGAGCAGTACTTC
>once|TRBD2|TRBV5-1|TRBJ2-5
CASRLDPLAVETQYF
TGCGCCAGCAGATTGGATCCACTAGCGGTGGAGACCCAGTACTTC
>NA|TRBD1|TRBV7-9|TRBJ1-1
CASSLGGGQGMDTEAFF
TGTGCCAGCAGCTTGGGGGGGGGACAGGGAATGGACACTGAAGCTTTCTTT
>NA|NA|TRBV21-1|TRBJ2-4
CASSKRGIQYF
TGTGCCAGCAGCAAAAGGGGCATTCAGTACTTC
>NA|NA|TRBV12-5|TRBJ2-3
CASGLSPGDTQYF
TGTGCTAGTGGTTTGTCACCGGGAGATACGCAGTATTTT
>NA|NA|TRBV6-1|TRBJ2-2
CASSEVRIYTGELFF
TGTGCCAGCAGTGAAGTGAGGATTTACACCGGGGAGCTGTTTTTT
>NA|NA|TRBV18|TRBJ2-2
CASSPERALGTGELFF
TGTGCCAGCTCACCGGAGCGGGCCTTAGGCACCGGGGAGCTGTTTTTT
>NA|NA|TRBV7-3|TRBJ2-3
CASSSWDNPSTDTQYF
TGTGCCAGCAGCTCCTGGGACAATCCCAGCACAGATACGCAGTATTTT
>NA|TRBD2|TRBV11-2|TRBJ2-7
CVSSLDLTSGSYEQYF
TGTGTCAGCAGCTTAGATCTCACTAGCGGCTCCTACGAGCAGTACTTC
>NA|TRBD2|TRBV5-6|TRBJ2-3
CASSLGGRDTDTQYF
TGTGCCAGCAGCTTAGGAGGGAGGGACACAGATACGCAGTATTTT
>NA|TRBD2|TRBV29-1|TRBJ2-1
CSVSGLGDEQFF
TGCAGCGTTAGCGGACTAGGAGATGAGCAGTTCTTC
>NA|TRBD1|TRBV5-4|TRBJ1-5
CASSLDRGNQPQHF
TGTGCCAGCAGTTTGGACAGGGGCAATCAGCCCCAGCATTTT
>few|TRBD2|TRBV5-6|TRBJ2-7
CASSLVLAGLNYEQYF
TGTGCCAGCAGCTTGGTACTAGCGGGTCTTAACTACGAGCAGTACTTC
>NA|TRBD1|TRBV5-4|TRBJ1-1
CASSLETGSNTEAFF
TGTGCCAGCAGCTTGGAGACAGGGTCAAACACTGAAGCTTTCTTT
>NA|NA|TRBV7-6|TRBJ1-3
CASSSTVNGNTIYF
TGTGCCAGCAGCTCCACGGTGAATGGAAACACCATATATTTT
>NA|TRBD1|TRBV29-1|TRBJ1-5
CSVGDRGYQPQHF
TGCAGCGTTGGGGACAGGGGGTATCAGCCCCAGCATTTT
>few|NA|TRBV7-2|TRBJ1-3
CASSLAPQNTIYF
TGTGCCAGCAGCTTAGCGCCACAAAACACCATATATTTT
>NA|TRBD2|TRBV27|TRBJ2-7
CASRVIAGHEQYF
TGTGCCAGCAGGGTAATAGCGGGGCACGAGCAGTACTTC